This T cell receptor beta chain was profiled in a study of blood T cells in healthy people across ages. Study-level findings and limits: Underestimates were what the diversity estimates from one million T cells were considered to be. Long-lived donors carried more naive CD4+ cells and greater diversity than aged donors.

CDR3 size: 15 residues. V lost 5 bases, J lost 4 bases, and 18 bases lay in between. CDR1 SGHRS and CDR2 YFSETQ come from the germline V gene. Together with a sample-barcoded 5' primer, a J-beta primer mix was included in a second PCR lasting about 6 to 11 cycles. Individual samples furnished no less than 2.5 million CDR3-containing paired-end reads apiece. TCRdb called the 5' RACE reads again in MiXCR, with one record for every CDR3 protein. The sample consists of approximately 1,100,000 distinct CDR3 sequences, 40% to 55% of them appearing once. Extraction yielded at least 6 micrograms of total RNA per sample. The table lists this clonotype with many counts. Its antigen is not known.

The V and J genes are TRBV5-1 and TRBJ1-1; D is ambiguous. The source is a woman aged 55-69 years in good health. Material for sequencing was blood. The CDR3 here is CASRPSSTGGTEAFF. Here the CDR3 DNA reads TGCGCCAGCAGGCCCTCATCCACCGGAGGCACTGAAGCTTTCTTT.